This TCR beta chain was documented in a study of blood T cells in healthy people across ages. Sample-barcoded 5' priming and a J-beta primer mix drove a second PCR of roughly 7 to 11 cycles. TCRdb reprocessed the 5' RACE reads with MiXCR, giving one entry per CDR3 protein. Altogether hundreds of thousands of distinct CDR3 sequences are present, around a fifth being singletons, with the ten largest covering 20% to 25%. This sequence was found in a man between 65 and 79 years old in good health. The sample comprised blood.

The chain's CDR3 is CASSPRTGDHNEQFF. The CDR3 bases are TGTGCCAGTAGTCCCCGGACAGGAGACCACAATGAGCAGTTCTTC. The rearrangement joins TRBV19 to TRBJ2-7; TRBD1 aligns across 7 bases. With the DNA end fitting TRBJ2-1 better, the J assignment may be wrong. Germline CDR1 reads LNHDA; CDR2 reads SQIVND (reference sequence). The CDR3 consists of 15 residues.